This is a list of T cell receptor beta chains from one sample in a study of breast tumors, draining lymph nodes, adjacent tissues. TCRdb re-called the multiplex PCR reads through MiXCR, storing one row per CDR3 protein. Of approximately 210,000 distinct CDR3 sequences in the sample, less than 40% were seen once. Specimen: axillary lymph node tissue. Receptors were obtained from a female donor with breast cancer. Some clones in this sample may be carry-over from other donors' samples. Each CDR3 is given with its conserved first and last residue. The order of the fields is J gene, CDR3 length, clone size, D gene, V gene, CDR3 protein, CDR3 DNA. D genes are given only for firm matches. Size tells how often a clone was seen (once, few, many) or the class of an expanded clone, and some rows leave it out.

J gene: TRBJ2-4
CDR3 length: 13
clone size: NA
D gene: NA
V gene: TRBV20-1
CDR3 protein: CSARDSGRNIQYF
CDR3 DNA: TGCAGTGCTAGAGATTCGGGACGGAACATTCAGTACTTC

J gene: TRBJ1-1
CDR3 length: 13
clone size: few
D gene: NA
V gene: TRBV9
CDR3 protein: CASSVGGTTEAFF
CDR3 DNA: TGTGCCAGCAGCGTAGGCGGGACCACTGAAGCTTTCTTT

J gene: TRBJ2-2
CDR3 length: 13
clone size: few
D gene: NA
V gene: TRBV28
CDR3 protein: CASSLLVGGELFF
CDR3 DNA: TGTGCCAGCAGTTTACTCGTGGGCGGGGAGCTGTTTTTT

J gene: TRBJ2-7
CDR3 length: 14
clone size: many
D gene: NA
V gene: TRBV11-2
CDR3 protein: CASSLDINSYEQYF
CDR3 DNA: TGTGCCAGCAGCTTGGATATAAACTCCTACGAGCAGTACTTC

J gene: TRBJ2-5
CDR3 length: 13
clone size: NA
D gene: TRBD2
V gene: TRBV6-5
CDR3 protein: CASKGTIKETQYF
CDR3 DNA: TGTGCCAGCAAAGGGACTATCAAAGAGACCCAGTACTTC

J gene: TRBJ2-1
CDR3 length: 14
clone size: many
D gene: NA
V gene: TRBV12-5
CDR3 protein: CASGFGQSYNEQFF
CDR3 DNA: TGTGCTAGTGGTTTCGGACAGTCTTACAATGAGCAGTTCTTC

J gene: TRBJ2-1
CDR3 length: 18
clone size: many
D gene: NA
V gene: TRBV20-1
CDR3 protein: CSATPLRPHNNSYNEQFF
CDR3 DNA: TGCAGTGCTACCCCCCTGAGGCCACATAACAACTCCTACAATGAGCAGTTCTTC

J gene: TRBJ1-5
CDR3 length: 17
clone size: NA
D gene: TRBD1
V gene: TRBV4-2
CDR3 protein: CANSQDTDRVSNQPQHF
CDR3 DNA: TGTGCCAACAGCCAAGACACCGACAGGGTTAGCAATCAGCCCCAGCATTTT

J gene: TRBJ2-3
CDR3 length: 20
clone size: many
D gene: TRBD2
V gene: TRBV19
CDR3 protein: CASSIALLPGTSGRSNTQYF
CDR3 DNA: TGTGCCAGTAGTATTGCTCTTCTGCCGGGGACTAGCGGGAGATCGAATACGCAGTATTTT

J gene: TRBJ1-2
CDR3 length: 12
clone size: many
D gene: NA
V gene: TRBV20-1
CDR3 protein: CSAWTEDGRYTF
CDR3 DNA: TGCAGTGCGTGGACAGAGGATGGGCGCTACACCTTC

J gene: TRBJ2-1
CDR3 length: 14
clone size: many
D gene: NA
V gene: TRBV9
CDR3 protein: CASSLWTGDNEQSF
CDR3 DNA: TGTGCCAGCAGCTTATGGACTGGTGACAATGAGCAGTCCTTC

J gene: TRBJ1-2
CDR3 length: 14
clone size: NA
D gene: TRBD1
V gene: TRBV3-1
CDR3 protein: CASSHPQGARGYTF
CDR3 DNA: TGTGCCAGCAGCCATCCACAGGGGGCGCGTGGCTACACCTTC

J gene: TRBJ2-5
CDR3 length: 14
clone size: many
D gene: TRBD1
V gene: TRBV29-1
CDR3 protein: CSVVRQGGKETQYF
CDR3 DNA: TGCAGCGTAGTAAGACAGGGGGGAAAAGAGACCCAGTACTTC

J gene: TRBJ2-5
CDR3 length: 15
clone size: few
D gene: TRBD2
V gene: TRBV6-1
CDR3 protein: CASSKLAGGLETQYF
CDR3 DNA: TGTGCCAGCAGTAAACTAGCGGGAGGGCTGGAGACCCAGTACTTC

J gene: TRBJ2-7
CDR3 length: 14
clone size: NA
D gene: TRBD2
V gene: TRBV20-1
CDR3 protein: CSARVGLAGYEQYF
CDR3 DNA: TGCAGTGCTAGAGTGGGACTAGCGGGCTACGAGCAGTACTTC

J gene: TRBJ2-3
CDR3 length: 14
clone size: many
D gene: TRBD2
V gene: TRBV20-1
CDR3 protein: CSARVFRDYDTQYF
CDR3 DNA: TGCAGTGCTAGAGTTTTCCGGGACTATGATACGCAGTATTTT